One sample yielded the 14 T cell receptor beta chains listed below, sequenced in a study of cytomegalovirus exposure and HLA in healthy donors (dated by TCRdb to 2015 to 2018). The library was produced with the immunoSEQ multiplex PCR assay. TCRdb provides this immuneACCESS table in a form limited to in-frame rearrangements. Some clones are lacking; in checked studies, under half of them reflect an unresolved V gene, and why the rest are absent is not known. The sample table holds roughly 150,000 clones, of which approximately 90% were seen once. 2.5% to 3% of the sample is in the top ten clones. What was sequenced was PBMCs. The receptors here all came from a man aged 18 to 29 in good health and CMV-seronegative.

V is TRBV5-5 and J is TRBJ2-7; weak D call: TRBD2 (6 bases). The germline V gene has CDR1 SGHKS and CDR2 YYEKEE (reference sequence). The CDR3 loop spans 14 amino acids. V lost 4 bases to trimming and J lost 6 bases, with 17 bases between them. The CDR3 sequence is CASSAPPRGGEQYV. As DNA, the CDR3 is TGTGCCAGCAGCGCCCCTCCCCGGGGAGGCGAGCAGTACGTC.

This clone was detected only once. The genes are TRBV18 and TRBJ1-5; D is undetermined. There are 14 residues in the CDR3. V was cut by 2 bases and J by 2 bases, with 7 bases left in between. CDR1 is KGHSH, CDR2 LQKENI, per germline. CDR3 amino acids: CASSPVQGNQPQHF. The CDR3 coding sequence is TGTGCCAGCTCACCAGTGCAGGGCAATCAGCCCCAGCATTTT.

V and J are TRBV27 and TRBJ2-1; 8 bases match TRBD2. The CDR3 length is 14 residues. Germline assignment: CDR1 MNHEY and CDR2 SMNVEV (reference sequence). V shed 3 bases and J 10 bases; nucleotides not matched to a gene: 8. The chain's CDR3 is CASSFLPGGREQFF. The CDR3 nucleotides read TGTGCCAGCAGTTTCCTACCGGGGGGGAGGGAGCAGTTCTTC.

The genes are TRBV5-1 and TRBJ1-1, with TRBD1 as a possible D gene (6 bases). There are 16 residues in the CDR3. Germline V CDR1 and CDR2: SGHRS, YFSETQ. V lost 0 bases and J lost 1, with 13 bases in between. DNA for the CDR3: TGCGCCAGCAGCTTGGGGGCCTCAGGGGCGAACACTGAAGCTTTCTTT. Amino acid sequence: CASSLGASGANTEAFF.

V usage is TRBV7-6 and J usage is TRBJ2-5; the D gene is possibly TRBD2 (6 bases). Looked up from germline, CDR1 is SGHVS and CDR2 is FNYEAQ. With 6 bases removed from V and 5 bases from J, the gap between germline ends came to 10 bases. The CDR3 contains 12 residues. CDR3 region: CASREGGETQYF. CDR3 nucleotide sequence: TGTGCCAGCAGGGAAGGAGGGGAGACCCAGTACTTC.

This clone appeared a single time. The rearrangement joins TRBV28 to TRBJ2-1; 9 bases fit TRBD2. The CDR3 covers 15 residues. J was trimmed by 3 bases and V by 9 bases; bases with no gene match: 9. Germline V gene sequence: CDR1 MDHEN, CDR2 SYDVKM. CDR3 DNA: TGTGCCAGTTTAAATAGCGGGAGTTACTACAATGAGCAGTTCTTC. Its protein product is CASLNSGSYYNEQFF. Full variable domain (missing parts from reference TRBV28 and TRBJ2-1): DVKVTQSSRYLVKRTGEKVFLECVQDMDHENMFWYRQDPGLGLRLIYFSYDVKMKEKGDIPEGYSVSREKKERFSLILESASTNQTSMYLCASLNSGSYYNEQFFGPGTRLTVL.

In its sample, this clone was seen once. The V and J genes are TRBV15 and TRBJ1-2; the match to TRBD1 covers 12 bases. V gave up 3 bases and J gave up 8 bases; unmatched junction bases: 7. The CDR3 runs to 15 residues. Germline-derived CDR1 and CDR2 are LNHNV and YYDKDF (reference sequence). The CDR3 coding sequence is TGTGCCACCAGCAGGGCGGGACAGGGGGCTAAGGGCTACACCTTC. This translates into CATSRAGQGAKGYTF.

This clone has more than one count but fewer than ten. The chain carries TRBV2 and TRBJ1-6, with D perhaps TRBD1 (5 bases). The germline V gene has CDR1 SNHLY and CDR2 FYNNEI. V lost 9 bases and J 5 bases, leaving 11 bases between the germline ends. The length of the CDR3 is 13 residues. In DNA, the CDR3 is TGTGCCAGGGCGGGACGGAATAATTCACCCCTCCACTTT. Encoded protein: CARAGRNNSPLHF.

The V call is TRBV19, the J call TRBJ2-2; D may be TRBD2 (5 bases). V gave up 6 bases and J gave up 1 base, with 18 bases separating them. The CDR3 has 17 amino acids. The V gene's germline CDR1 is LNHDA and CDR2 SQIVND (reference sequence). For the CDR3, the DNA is TGTGCCAGTAGGAGGCGGGCGGGTTCGGAGAACACCGGGGAGCTGTTTTTT. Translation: CASRRRAGSENTGELFF.

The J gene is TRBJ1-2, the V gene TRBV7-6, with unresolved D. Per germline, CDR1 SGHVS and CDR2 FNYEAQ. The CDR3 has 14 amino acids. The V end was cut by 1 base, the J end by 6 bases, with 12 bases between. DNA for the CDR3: TGTGCCAGCAGCTTAGTTACGTCGGAGAATGGCTACACCTTC. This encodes CASSLVTSENGYTF.

CDR3 region: CASSHPQGGRGETQYF. The CDR3 DNA is TGCGCCAGCAGTCACCCACAGGGGGGGAGAGGGGAGACCCAGTACTTC. J is TRBJ2-5 and V is TRBV23-1; D perhaps matches TRBD1 (8 bases). TRBV23-1 is noted as an ORF with a role that remains uncertain. Trimming took 3 bases from V and 5 from J, leaving 19 bases between them. CDR3 length equals 16 residues.

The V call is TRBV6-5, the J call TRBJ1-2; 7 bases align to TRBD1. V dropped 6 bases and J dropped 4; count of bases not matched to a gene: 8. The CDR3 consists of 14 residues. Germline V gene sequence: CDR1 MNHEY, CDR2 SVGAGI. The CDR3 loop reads CASRTGFKGYGYTF. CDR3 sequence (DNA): TGTGCCAGCAGGACAGGGTTTAAGGGCTATGGCTACACCTTC.

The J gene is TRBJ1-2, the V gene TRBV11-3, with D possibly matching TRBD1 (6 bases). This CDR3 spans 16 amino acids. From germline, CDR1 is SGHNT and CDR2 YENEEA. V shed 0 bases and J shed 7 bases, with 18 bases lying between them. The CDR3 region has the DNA TGTGCCAGCAGCTTAGAAAGAGGGGCAGAAGGGGGTGGCTACACCTTC. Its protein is CASSLERGAEGGGYTF.

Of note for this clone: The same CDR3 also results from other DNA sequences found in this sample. DNA for the CDR3: TGTGCCAGCAGTTACTCAACAGGGACTGAAGCTTTCTTT. Protein sequence: CASSYSTGTEAFF. The rearrangement joins TRBV6-5 to TRBJ1-1; perhaps TRBD1 as D (6 bases). The germline V gene has CDR1 MNHEY and CDR2 SVGAGI. The CDR3 totals 13 residues. Trimming removed 0 bases from V and 5 bases from J, with 7 bases in between.